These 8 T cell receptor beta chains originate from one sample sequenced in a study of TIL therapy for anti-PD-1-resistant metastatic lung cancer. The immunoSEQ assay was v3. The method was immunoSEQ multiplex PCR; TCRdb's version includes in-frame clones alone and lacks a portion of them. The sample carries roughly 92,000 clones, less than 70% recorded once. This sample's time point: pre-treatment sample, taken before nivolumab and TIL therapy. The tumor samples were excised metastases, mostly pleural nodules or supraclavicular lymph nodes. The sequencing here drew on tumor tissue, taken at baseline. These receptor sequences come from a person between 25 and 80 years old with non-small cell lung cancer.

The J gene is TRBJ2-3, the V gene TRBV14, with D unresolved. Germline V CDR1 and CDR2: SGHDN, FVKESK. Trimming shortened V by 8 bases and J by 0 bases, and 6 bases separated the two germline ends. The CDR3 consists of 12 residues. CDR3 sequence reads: CASSDSTDTQYF. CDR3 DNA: TGTGCCAGCTCCGACAGCACAGATACGCAGTATTTT.

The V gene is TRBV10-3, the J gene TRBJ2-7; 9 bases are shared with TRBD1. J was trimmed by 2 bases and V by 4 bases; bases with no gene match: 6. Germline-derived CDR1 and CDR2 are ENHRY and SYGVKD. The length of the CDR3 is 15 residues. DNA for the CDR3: TGTGCCATCAGTGGGATGGGACAGGGAACCTACGAGCAGTACTTC. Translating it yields CAISGMGQGTYEQYF.

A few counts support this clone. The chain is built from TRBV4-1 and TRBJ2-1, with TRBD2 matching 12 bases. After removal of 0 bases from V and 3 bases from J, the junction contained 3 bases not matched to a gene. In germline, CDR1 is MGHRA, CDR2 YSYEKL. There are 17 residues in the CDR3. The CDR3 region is CASSQDTTSGSYNEQFF. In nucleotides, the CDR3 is TGCGCCAGCAGCCAAGATACGACTAGCGGGAGCTACAATGAGCAGTTCTTC.

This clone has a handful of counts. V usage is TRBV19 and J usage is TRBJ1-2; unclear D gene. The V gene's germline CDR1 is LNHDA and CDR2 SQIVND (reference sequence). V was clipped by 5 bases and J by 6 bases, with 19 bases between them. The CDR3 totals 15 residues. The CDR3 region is CASSPLTAGEDGYTF. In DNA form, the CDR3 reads TGTGCCAGTAGTCCACTGACGGCAGGAGAGGATGGCTACACCTTC.

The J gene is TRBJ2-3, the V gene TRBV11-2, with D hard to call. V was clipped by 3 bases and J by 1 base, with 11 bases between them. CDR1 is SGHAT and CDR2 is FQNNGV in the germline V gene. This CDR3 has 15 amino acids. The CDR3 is CASSLVRAGTDTQYF. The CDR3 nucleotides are TGTGCCAGCAGCTTGGTTAGGGCCGGCACAGATACGCAGTATTTT.

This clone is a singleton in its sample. CDR3 loop: CASSLGLAGGSYNEQFF. The DNA of the CDR3 is TGCGCCAGCAGCTTGGGACTAGCGGGAGGCTCCTACAATGAGCAGTTCTTC. The chain links TRBV5-1 to TRBJ2-1; 13 bases align to TRBD2. This CDR3 spans 17 amino acids. Trimming took 0 bases from V and 0 from J; bases not matched to a gene: 0. Germline CDR1 and CDR2: SGHRS and YFSETQ.

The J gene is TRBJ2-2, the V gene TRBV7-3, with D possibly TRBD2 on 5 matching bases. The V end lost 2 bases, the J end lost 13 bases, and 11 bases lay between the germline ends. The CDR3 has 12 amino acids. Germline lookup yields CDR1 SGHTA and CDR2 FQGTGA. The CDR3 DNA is TGTGCCAGCAGCTTAGCCGGAGGAAGGCTGTTTTTT. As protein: CASSLAGGRLFF.

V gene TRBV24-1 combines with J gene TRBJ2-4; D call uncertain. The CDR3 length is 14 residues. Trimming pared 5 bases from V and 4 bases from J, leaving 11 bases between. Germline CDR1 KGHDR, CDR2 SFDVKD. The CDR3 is CATSVYQAKNIQYF. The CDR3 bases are TGTGCCACCAGTGTGTACCAGGCAAAAAACATTCAGTACTTC.